The 5 T cell receptor beta chains below were found in one sample sequenced in a study of cytomegalovirus exposure and HLA in healthy donors. The data were produced by immunoSEQ multiplex PCR, yet TCRdb's version contains in-frame clones alone and is incomplete. The table has a few hundred thousand clones, 90% seen once. Sequenced material: PBMCs. All receptors come from a young woman in good health and CMV-seronegative.

The rearrangement uses TRBV7-8 and TRBJ1-1; the D is unclear. Germline V gives CDR1 SGHVS, CDR2 FQNEAQ. The CDR3 has 15 amino acids. Trimming took off 6 bases at V and 0 bases at J, with 14 bases between the two ends. The CDR3 sequence is CASRRDGQLNTEAFF. The CDR3 DNA is TGTGCCAGCAGACGAGATGGGCAGTTGAACACTGAAGCTTTCTTT. Full variable domain (outside the CDR3, taken from reference TRBV7-8 and TRBJ1-1): GAGVSQSPRYKVAKRGQDVALRCDPISGHVSLFWYQQALGQGPEFLTYFQNEAQLDKSGLPSDRFFAERPEGSVSTLKIQRTQQEDSAVYLCASRRDGQLNTEAFFGQGTRLTVV.

V is TRBV19 and J is TRBJ2-1, with TRBD2 identical over 12 bases. This CDR3 has 17 residues. Germline loops: CDR1 LNHDA, CDR2 SQIVND (reference sequence). J gave up 2 bases and V 3 bases, and 5 bases lay outside the gene matches. This chain's CDR3 is CASSMSGLAGPYNEQFF. The CDR3 DNA reads TGTGCCAGTAGTATGTCTGGACTAGCGGGGCCCTACAATGAGCAGTTCTTC.

The chain is built from TRBV28 and TRBJ1-5; TRBD1 is a possible D gene (5 bases). This CDR3 comprises 15 residues. Germline lookup yields CDR1 MDHEN and CDR2 SYDVKM. V lost 2 bases and J 5 bases, leaving 13 bases between the germline ends. For the CDR3, the DNA is TGTGCCAGCAGTTTAGCGGGGCAGGCATATCAGCCCCAGCATTTT. Residues: CASSLAGQAYQPQHF.

V and J are TRBV7-2 and TRBJ1-5, with 10 bases lining up with TRBD1. The CDR3 totals 14 residues. J gave up 6 bases and V 1 base, and 0 bases lay outside the gene matches. Germline CDR1 reads SGHTA; CDR2 reads FQGNSA. CDR3 DNA sequence: TGTGCCAGCAGCTTAGGGGACAGGGGTCAGCCCCAGCATTTT. This gives the protein CASSLGDRGQPQHF.

The rearrangement uses TRBV7-6 and TRBJ2-3, with a possible D match to TRBD1 (6 bases). Trimming pared 1 base from V and 0 bases from J, leaving 11 bases between. CDR1 and CDR2 from the germline V gene are SGHVS and FNYEAQ. This CDR3 comprises 16 residues. The DNA for the CDR3 is TGTGCCAGCAGCTTAGAGGCAGGGGTTAGCACAGATACGCAGTATTTT. This gives the protein CASSLEAGVSTDTQYF.